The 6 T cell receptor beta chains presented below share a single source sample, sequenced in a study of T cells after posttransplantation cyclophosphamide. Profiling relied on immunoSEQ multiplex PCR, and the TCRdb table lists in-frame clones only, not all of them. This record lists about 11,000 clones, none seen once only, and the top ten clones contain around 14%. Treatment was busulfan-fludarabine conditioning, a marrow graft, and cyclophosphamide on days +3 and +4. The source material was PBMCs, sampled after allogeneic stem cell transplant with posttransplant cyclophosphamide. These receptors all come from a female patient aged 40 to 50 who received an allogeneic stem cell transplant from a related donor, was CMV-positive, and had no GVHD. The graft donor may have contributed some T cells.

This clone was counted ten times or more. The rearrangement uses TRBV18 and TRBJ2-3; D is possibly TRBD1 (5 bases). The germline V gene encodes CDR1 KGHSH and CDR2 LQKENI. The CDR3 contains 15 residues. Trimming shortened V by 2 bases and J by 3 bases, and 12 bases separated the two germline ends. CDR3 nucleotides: TGTGCCAGCTCACCAGGGCAGGGTGGAACAGATACGCAGTATTTT. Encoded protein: CASSPGQGGTDTQYF.

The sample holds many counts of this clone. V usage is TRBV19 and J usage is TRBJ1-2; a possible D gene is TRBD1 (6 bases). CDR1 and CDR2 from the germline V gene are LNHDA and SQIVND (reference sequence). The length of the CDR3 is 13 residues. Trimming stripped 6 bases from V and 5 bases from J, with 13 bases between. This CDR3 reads CASRSQGTYGYTF. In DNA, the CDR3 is TGTGCCAGTAGGAGTCAGGGGACATATGGCTACACCTTC.

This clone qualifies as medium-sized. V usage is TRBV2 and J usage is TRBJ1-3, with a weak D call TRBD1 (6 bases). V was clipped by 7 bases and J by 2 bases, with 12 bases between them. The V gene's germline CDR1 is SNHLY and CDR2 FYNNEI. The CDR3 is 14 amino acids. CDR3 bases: TGTGCCAGCAAGGCACAGGGCCCTGGAAACACCATATATTTT. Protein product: CASKAQGPGNTIYF.

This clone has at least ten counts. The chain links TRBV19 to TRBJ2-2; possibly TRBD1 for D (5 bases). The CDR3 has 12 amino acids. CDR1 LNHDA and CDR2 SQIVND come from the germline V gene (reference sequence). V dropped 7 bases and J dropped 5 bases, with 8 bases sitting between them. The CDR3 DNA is TGTGCCAGTACCCAGGGTACCGGGGAGCTGTTTTTT. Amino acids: CASTQGTGELFF.

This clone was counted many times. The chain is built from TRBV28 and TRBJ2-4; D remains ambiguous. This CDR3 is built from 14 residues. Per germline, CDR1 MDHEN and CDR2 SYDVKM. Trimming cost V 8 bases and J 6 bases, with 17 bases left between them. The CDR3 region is CASGSPTGRNIQYF. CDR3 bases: TGTGCCAGCGGATCCCCGACTGGAAGAAACATTCAGTACTTC.

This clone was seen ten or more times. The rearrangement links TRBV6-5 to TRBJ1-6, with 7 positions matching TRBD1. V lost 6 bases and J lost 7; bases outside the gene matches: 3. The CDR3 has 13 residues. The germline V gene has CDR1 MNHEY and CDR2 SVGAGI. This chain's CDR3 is CASRDRPNSPLHF. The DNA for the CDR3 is TGTGCCAGCAGGGACAGGCCGAATTCACCCCTCCACTTT.